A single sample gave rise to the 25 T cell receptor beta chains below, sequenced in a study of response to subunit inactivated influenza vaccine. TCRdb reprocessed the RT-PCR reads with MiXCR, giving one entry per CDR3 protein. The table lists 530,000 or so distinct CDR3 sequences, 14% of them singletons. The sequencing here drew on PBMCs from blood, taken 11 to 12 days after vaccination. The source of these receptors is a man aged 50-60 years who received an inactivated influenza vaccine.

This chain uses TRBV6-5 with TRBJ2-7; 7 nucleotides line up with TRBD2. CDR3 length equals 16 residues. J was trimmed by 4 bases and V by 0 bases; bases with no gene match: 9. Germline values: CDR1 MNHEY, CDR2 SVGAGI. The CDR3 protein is CASSYSILAGAYEQYF. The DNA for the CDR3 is TGTGCCAGCAGTTACTCGATCTTGGCGGGAGCATACGAGCAGTACTTC.

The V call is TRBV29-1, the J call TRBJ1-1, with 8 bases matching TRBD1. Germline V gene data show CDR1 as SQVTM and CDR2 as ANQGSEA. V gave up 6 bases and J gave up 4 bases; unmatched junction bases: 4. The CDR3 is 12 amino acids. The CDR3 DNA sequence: TGCAGCGTGCCAGGGGGCGTCACTGAAGCTTTCTTT. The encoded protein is CSVPGGVTEAFF. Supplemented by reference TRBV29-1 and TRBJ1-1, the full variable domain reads SAVISQKPSRDICQRGTSLTIQCQVDSQVTMMFWYRQQPGQSLTLIATANQGSEATYESGFVIDKFPISRPNLTFSTLTVSNMSPEDSSIYLCSVPGGVTEAFFGQGTRLTVV.

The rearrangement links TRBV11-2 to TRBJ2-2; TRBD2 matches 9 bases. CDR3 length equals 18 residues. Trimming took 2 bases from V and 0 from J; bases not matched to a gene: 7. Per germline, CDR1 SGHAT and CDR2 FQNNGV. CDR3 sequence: CASSLRGGRAPNTGELFF. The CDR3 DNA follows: TGTGCCAGCAGCTTAAGGGGCGGGAGGGCCCCGAACACCGGGGAGCTGTTTTTT. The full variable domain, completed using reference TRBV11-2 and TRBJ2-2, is EAGVAQSPRYKIIEKRQSVAFWCNPISGHATLYWYQQILGQGPKLLIQFQNNGVVDDSQLPKDRFSAERLKGVDSTLKIQPAKLEDSAVYLCASSLRGGRAPNTGELFFGEGSRLTVL.

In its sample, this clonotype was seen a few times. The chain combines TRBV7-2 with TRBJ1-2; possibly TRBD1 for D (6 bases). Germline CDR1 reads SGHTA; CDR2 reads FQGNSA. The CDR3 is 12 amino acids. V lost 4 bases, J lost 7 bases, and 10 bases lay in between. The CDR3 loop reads CASSSRTVGYTF. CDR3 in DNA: TGTGCCAGCAGCTCCCGGACAGTTGGCTACACCTTC.

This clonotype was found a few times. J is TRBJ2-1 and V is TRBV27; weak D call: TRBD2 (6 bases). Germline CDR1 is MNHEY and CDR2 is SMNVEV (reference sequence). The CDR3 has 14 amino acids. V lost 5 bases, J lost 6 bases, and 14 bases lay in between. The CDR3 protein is CASSKNAGTNEQFF. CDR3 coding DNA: TGTGCCAGCAGTAAGAATGCGGGGACCAATGAGCAGTTCTTC.

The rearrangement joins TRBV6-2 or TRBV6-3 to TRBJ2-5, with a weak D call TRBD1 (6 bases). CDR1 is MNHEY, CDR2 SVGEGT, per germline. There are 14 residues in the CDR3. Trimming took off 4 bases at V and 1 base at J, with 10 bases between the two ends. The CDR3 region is CASSSQGFQETQYF. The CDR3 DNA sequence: TGTGCCAGCAGTTCACAGGGATTCCAAGAGACCCAGTACTTC.

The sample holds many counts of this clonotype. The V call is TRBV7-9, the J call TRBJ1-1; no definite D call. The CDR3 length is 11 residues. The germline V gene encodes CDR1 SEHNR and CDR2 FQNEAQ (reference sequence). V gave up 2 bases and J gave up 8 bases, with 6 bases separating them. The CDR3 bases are TGTGCCAGCAGCTTAAAAACCGAAGCTTTCTTT. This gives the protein CASSLKTEAFF.

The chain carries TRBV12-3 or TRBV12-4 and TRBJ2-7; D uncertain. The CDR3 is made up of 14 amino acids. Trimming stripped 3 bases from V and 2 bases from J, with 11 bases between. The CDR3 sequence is CASSFNAGPYEQYF. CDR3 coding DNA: TGTGCCAGCAGTTTCAATGCCGGGCCCTACGAGCAGTACTTC.

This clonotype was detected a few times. CDR3: CAGTTGPYGYTF. The CDR3 DNA follows: TGTGCCGGCACTACAGGGCCCTATGGCTACACCTTC. This chain links TRBV6-6 with TRBJ1-2; TRBD1 might be the D (6 bases). V shed 11 bases and J shed 4 bases, with 14 bases lying between them. Germline CDR1 reads MNHNY; CDR2 reads SVGAGI (reference sequence). This CDR3 contains 12 residues.

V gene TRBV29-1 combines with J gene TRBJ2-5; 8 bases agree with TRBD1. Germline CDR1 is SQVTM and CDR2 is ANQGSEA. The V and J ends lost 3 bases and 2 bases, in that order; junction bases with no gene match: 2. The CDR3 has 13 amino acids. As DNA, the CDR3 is TGCAGCGTTGAGAACAGGGGGCAAGAGACCCAGTACTTC. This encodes CSVENRGQETQYF.

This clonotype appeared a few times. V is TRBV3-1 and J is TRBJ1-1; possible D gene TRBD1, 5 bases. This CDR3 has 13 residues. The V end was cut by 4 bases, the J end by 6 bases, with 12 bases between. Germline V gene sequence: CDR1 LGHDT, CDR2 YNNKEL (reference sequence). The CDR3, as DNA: TGTGCCAGCAGCCCTGACACGGGGCCTGAAGCTTTCTTT. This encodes CASSPDTGPEAFF.

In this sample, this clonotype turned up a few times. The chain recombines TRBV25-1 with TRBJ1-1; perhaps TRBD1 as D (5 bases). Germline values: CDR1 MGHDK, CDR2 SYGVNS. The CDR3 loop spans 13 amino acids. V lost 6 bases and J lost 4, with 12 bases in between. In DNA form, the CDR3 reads TGTGCCAGCAGGGCTGGGGGAGTCACTGAAGCTTTCTTT. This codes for CASRAGGVTEAFF.

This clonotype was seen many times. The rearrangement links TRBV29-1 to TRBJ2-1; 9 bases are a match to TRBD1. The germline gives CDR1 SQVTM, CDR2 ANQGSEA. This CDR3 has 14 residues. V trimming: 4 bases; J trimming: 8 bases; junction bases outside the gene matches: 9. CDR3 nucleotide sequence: TGCAGCGTTGGACCGGGACAGGGCACCCATGAGCAGTTCTTC. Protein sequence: CSVGPGQGTHEQFF.

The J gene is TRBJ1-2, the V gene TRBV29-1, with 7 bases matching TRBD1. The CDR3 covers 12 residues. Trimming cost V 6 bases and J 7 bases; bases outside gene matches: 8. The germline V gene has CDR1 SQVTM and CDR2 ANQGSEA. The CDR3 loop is CSVFGTVAGYTF. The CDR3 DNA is TGCAGCGTATTCGGGACAGTTGCTGGCTACACCTTC.

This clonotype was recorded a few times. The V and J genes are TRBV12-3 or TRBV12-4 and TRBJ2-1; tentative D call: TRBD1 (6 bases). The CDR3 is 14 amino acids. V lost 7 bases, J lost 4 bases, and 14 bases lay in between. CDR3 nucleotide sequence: TGTGCCAGCACTCCCGGGACATTATACAATGAGCAGTTCTTC. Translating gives CASTPGTLYNEQFF.

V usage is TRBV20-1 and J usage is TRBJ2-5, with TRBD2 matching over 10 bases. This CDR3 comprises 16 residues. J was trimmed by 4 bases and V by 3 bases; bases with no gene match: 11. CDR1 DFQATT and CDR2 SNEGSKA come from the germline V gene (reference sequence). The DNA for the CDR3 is TGCAGTGCTAGCCCACTTGGGACTAGCGTTGGAGAGACCCAGTACTTC. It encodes CSASPLGTSVGETQYF.

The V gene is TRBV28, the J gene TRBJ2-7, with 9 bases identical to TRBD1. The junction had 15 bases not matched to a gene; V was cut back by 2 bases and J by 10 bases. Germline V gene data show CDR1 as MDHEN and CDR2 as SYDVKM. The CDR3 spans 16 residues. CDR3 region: CASSLASGTGSARQYF. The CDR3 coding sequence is TGTGCCAGCAGTTTAGCTTCCGGGACAGGGTCGGCTCGCCAGTACTTC. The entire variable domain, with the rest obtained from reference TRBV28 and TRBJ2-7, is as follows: DVKVTQSSRYLVKRTGEKVFLECVQDMDHENMFWYRQDPGLGLRLIYFSYDVKMKEKGDIPEGYSVSREKKERFSLILESASTNQTSMYLCASSLASGTGSARQYFGPGTRLTVT.

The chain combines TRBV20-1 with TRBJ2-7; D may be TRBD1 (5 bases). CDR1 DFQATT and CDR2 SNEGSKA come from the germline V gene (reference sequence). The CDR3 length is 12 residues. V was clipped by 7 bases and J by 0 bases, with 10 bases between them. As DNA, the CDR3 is TGCAGTGTTCCGACAGCCTCCTACGAGCAGTACTTC. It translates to CSVPTASYEQYF.

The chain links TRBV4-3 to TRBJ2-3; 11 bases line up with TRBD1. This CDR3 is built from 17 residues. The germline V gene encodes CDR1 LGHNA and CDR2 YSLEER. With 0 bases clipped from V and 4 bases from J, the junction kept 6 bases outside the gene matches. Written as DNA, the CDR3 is TGCGCCAGCAGCCAAGATTGGACAGGGGGCCTCCCAGATACGCAGTATTTT. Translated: CASSQDWTGGLPDTQYF.

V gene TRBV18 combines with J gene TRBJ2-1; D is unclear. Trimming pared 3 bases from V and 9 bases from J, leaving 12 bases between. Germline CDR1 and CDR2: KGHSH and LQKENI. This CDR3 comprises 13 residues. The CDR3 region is CASSPPPIGEQFF. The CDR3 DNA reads TGTGCCAGCTCACCCCCCCCAATCGGTGAGCAGTTCTTC.

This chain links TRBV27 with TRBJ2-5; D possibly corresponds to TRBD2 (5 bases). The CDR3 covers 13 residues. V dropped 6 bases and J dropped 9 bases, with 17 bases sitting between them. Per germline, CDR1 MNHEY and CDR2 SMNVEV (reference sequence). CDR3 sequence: CASSRGEGLPQYF. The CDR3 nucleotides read TGTGCCAGCAGCCGTGGCGAGGGTTTGCCCCAGTACTTC.

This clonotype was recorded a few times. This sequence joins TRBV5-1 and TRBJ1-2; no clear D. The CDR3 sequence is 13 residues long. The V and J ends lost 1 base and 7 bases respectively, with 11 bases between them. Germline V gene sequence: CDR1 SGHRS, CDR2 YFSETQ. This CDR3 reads CASSLSEASGYTF. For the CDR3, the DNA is TGCGCCAGCAGCTTGTCCGAGGCCAGTGGCTACACCTTC. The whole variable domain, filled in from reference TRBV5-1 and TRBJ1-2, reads KAGVTQTPRYLIKTRGQQVTLSCSPISGHRSVSWYQQTPGQGLQFLFEYFSETQRNKGNFPGRFSGRQFSNSRSEMNVSTLELGDSALYLCASSLSEASGYTFGSGTRLTVV.

As DNA, the CDR3 is TGTGCCAGCAGCAGTTGGGGGTCGAACACTGAAGCTTTCTTT. This gives the protein CASSSWGSNTEAFF. This chain links TRBV12-3 or TRBV12-4 with TRBJ1-1; a weak D match, TRBD1 (5 bases). CDR3 length: 14 amino acids. V was cut by 6 bases and J by 1 base, with 12 bases left in between.

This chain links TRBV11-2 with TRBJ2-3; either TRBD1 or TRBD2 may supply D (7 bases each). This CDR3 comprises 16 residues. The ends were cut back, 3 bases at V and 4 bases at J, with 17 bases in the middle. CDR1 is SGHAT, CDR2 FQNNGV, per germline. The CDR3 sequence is CASSFPGGAGADTQYF. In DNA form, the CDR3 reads TGTGCCAGCAGCTTCCCAGGGGGGGCGGGGGCAGATACGCAGTATTTT.

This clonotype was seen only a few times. The CDR3 loop is CSARLLAGGYSYEQYF. DNA for the CDR3: TGCAGTGCTAGATTGTTAGCGGGAGGCTATTCCTACGAGCAGTACTTC. The chain has TRBV20-1 and TRBJ2-7; TRBD2 aligns across 10 bases. Per germline, CDR1 DFQATT and CDR2 SNEGSKA (reference sequence). The CDR3 loop spans 16 amino acids. V was pared by 2 bases and J by 1 base, with 8 bases of the junction left unmatched.